The subject of this entry is one T cell receptor (beta chain). Germline is not matched at one junction end, which may reflect a read error. Per the original data handling: Reference gene primers were amplified, and this amplification served to estimate nucleated cell counts. Only in-frame clones appear in the TCRdb table, and some are missing; sequencing was by immunoSEQ multiplex PCR. Clone size and the V and J calls come from that table; the DNA yielded D and trimming. Of 200,000 to 300,000 clones listed, 80% to 85% are singletons. There are 12 residues in the CDR3. Germline CDR1 and CDR2: SNHLY and FYNNEI. These data originate in a study of blood T cell repertoires in COVID-19. In the study overall: T cells, B-cell-depleted T cells, or PBMCs supplied cDNA or gDNA.

The chain combines TRBV2 with TRBJ2-1, with D tentatively TRBD2 (5 bases). This TCR derives from a woman aged 60-75 years with active or convalescent COVID-19. What was sequenced was peripheral blood. The CDR3 region is CASSDLAPEQFF. CDR3 bases: TGTGCCAGTAGTGATCTAGCCCCTGAGCAGTTCTTC. Combining the CDR3 with reference TRBV2 and TRBJ2-1 gives the whole variable domain EPEVTQTPSHQVTQMGQEVILRCVPISNHLYFYWYRQILGQKVEFLVSFYNNEISEKSEIFDDQFSVERPDGSNFTLKIRSTKLEDSAMYFCASSDLAPEQFFGPGTRLTVL.